What follows are 27 T cell receptor beta chains derived from one specimen sequenced in a study of blood T cell repertoires in COVID-19. Method: immunoSEQ multiplex PCR; TCRdb's copy keeps in-frame clones and lacks some. The sample shows under 85,000 clones, around four fifths of them seen only once. Source material: peripheral blood. Source of these receptors: a human donor in a cohort sampled during active COVID-19.

This clone appeared a few times. This chain joins TRBV7-9 and TRBJ2-5, with 10 bases lining up with TRBD2. The J segment lost 1 base and the V segment lost 5 bases, leaving 10 bases of the junction unmatched. The CDR3 is made up of 17 amino acids. CDR1 SEHNR and CDR2 FQNEAQ come from the germline V gene (reference sequence). This CDR3 reads CASSHGISGGGQETQYF. CDR3 DNA: TGTGCCAGCAGCCACGGGATCAGCGGGGGGGGCCAAGAGACCCAGTACTTC.

The chain couples TRBV7-9 to TRBJ2-3; D ambiguous. Trimming stripped 5 bases from V and 5 bases from J, with 11 bases between. The CDR3 spans 13 residues. The V gene's germline CDR1 is SEHNR and CDR2 FQNEAQ (reference sequence). CDR3 coding DNA: TGTGCCAGCAGCCACGTTCTAGGAGATACGCAGTATTTT. Its protein is CASSHVLGDTQYF.

This clone was seen once. V is TRBV25-1 and J is TRBJ1-2; 7 nucleotides agree with TRBD1. Germline lookup yields CDR1 MGHDK and CDR2 SYGVNS. J lost 4 bases, V lost 6 bases, and 8 bases had no gene match. The CDR3 contains 14 residues. Here the CDR3 DNA reads TGTGCCAGCAGAAGACAGGGTATAGGCTATGGCTACACCTTC. Translated: CASRRQGIGYGYTF.

V and J are TRBV5-4 and TRBJ2-1; D might be TRBD1 (5 bases). The length of the CDR3 is 14 residues. Germline CDR1 SGHNT, CDR2 YYREEE (reference sequence). Deletions cut 4 bases from V and 2 bases from J, with 10 bases between. The chain's CDR3 is CASSTGNAYNEQFF. The CDR3 nucleotides read TGTGCCAGCAGCACAGGTAATGCCTACAATGAGCAGTTCTTC.

The chain's CDR3 is CASSKAGGDPRDTQYF. DNA for the CDR3: TGTGCCAGCAGCAAAGCGGGGGGGGACCCACGAGATACGCAGTATTTT. J is TRBJ2-3 and V is TRBV9, with 10 bases lining up with TRBD2. The germline CDR1 and CDR2 sequences are SGDLS and YYNGEE. The CDR3 length is 16 residues. The trim removed 4 bases at V and 5 bases at J, leaving 10 bases unmatched.

This clone was seen only a few times. The V and J genes are TRBV4-1 and TRBJ1-2; possibly TRBD1 for D (5 bases). The CDR3 is 13 residues long. V was clipped by 4 bases and J by 2 bases, with 8 bases between them. Germline V CDR1 and CDR2: MGHRA, YSYEKL. Here the CDR3 reads CASSPRQNYGYTF. CDR3 nucleotide sequence: TGCGCCAGCAGCCCCCGACAGAACTATGGCTACACCTTC.

The chain links TRBV5-1 to TRBJ2-1; 15 nucleotides line up with TRBD2. The CDR3 sequence is 16 residues long. Trimming cost V 4 bases and J 7 bases; bases outside gene matches: 6. The germline gives CDR1 SGHRS, CDR2 YFSETQ. The CDR3 reads CASSNPGTSGGNEQFF. In nucleotides, the CDR3 is TGCGCCAGCAGCAACCCCGGGACTAGCGGGGGGAATGAGCAGTTCTTC.

The chain links TRBV7-8 to TRBJ1-1; 7 nucleotides line up with TRBD1. Germline V gene lookup returns CDR1 SGHVS and CDR2 FQNEAQ. V lost 5 bases to trimming and J lost 4 bases; unmatched junction nucleotides: 7. The CDR3 sequence is 14 residues long. DNA for the CDR3: TGTGCCAGCAGCCCATACAGGGGAGGCACTGAAGCTTTCTTT. It is translated as CASSPYRGGTEAFF.

The V gene is TRBV6-1, the J gene TRBJ1-2; perhaps TRBD1 as D (5 bases). V gave up 1 base and J gave up 8 bases, with 17 bases separating them. This CDR3 is 15 amino acids long. Germline loops: CDR1 MNHNS, CDR2 SASEGT. The DNA of the CDR3 is TGTGCCAGCAGTGAAGGAACAGGTCCATCTTGGGGCTACACCTTC. It is translated as CASSEGTGPSWGYTF.

In nucleotides, the CDR3 is TGTGCCAGCAGAAAACAGGGGGCGAACACTGAAGCTTTCTTT. Its protein is CASRKQGANTEAFF. The genes are TRBV9 and TRBJ1-1; 9 nucleotides align to TRBD1. The V segment lost 5 bases and the J segment 1 base; nucleotides outside the gene matches: 3. CDR3 length: 14 amino acids. CDR1 is SGDLS, CDR2 YYNGEE, per germline. Complete variable domain (other parts from reference TRBV9 and TRBJ1-1): DSGVTQTPKHLITATGQRVTLRCSPRSGDLSVYWYQQSLDQGLQFLIQYYNGEERAKGNILERFSAQQFPDLHSELNLSSLELGDSALYFCASRKQGANTEAFFGQGTRLTVV.

The gene calls are TRBV4-1 and TRBJ1-5, with 9 nucleotides matching TRBD1. CDR3 size: 16 residues. Germline CDR1 MGHRA, CDR2 YSYEKL. The V segment lost 4 bases and the J segment 9 bases; nucleotides outside the gene matches: 13. The CDR3 nucleotides are TGCGCCAGCAGCCCGGAGGGGACAGGGAGCTCTGGGCCCCAGCATTTT. Translating it yields CASSPEGTGSSGPQHF.

The V and J genes are TRBV5-1 and TRBJ2-3, with D possibly being TRBD1 (6 bases). CDR1 is SGHRS and CDR2 is YFSETQ in the germline V gene. This CDR3 comprises 15 residues. Trimming removed 0 bases from V and 3 bases from J, with 11 bases in between. The CDR3 nucleotides read TGCGCCAGCAGCTTGGTGGGGGCGGATACAGATACGCAGTATTTT. Translation: CASSLVGADTDTQYF.

The J gene is TRBJ2-7, the V gene TRBV5-4; possible D gene TRBD1, 6 bases. The ends were cut back, 4 bases at V and 9 bases at J, with 20 bases in the middle. This CDR3 has 14 amino acids. Germline loops: CDR1 SGHNT, CDR2 YYREEE (reference sequence). CDR3 coding DNA: TGTGCCAGCAGCCCGAAGGACAGAGCTACGAGGCAGTACTTC. Translated: CASSPKDRATRQYF.

The rearrangement uses TRBV18 and TRBJ1-4; 7 bases are a match to TRBD1. The CDR3 consists of 15 residues. J was trimmed by 4 bases and V by 6 bases; bases with no gene match: 8. The germline V gene has CDR1 KGHSH and CDR2 LQKENI. CDR3 in DNA: TGTGCCAGCTCCGAATGGACAGGCCTTAATGAAAAACTGTTTTTT. Its translation is CASSEWTGLNEKLFF.

The rearrangement uses TRBV6-5 and TRBJ2-1, with TRBD2 matching 7 bases. V lost 4 bases and J lost 6; bases outside the gene matches: 6. This CDR3 has 14 amino acids. The germline CDR1 and CDR2 sequences are MNHEY and SVGAGI. The CDR3 DNA sequence: TGTGCCAGCAGTTCGAAGCGGGGAATCAATGAGCAGTTCTTC. It translates to CASSSKRGINEQFF.

The chain has TRBV5-1 and TRBJ1-6; D not certain. Trimming stripped 0 bases from V and 10 bases from J, with 14 bases between. The CDR3 spans 15 residues. Germline CDR1 reads SGHRS; CDR2 reads YFSETQ. The CDR3 nucleotides are TGCGCCAGCAGCTTGGTTCCAACCGCGGAGTCACCCCTCCACTTT. It encodes CASSLVPTAESPLHF.

The chain joins TRBV30 to TRBJ2-3; no clear D. Trimming removed 1 base at V and 6 bases at J, with 14 bases between. The CDR3 is 14 amino acids. Germline V gives CDR1 GTSNPN, CDR2 SVGIG (reference sequence). The CDR3 sequence: CAWSGGLPTDTQYF. CDR3 bases: TGTGCCTGGAGTGGAGGCCTACCTACCGATACGCAGTATTTT.

V and J are TRBV28 and TRBJ1-3, with 8 bases fitting TRBD1. Germline CDR1 MDHEN, CDR2 SYDVKM. Germline trimming cut 6 bases from V and 4 bases from J; bases unmatched to any gene: 5. This CDR3 region has 14 residues. The CDR3, as DNA: TGTGCCAGCAGCTCAGGGGGCGAAGGAAACACCATATATTTT. Protein sequence: CASSSGGEGNTIYF.

V usage is TRBV27 and J usage is TRBJ2-1; 7 bases match TRBD2. The CDR3 loop spans 16 amino acids. J gave up 4 bases and V 4 bases, and 10 bases lay outside the gene matches. Germline CDR1 reads MNHEY; CDR2 reads SMNVEV (reference sequence). The CDR3 sequence: CASSSVAGEGYNEQFF. Written as DNA, the CDR3 is TGTGCCAGCAGTTCGGTCGCGGGGGAAGGATACAATGAGCAGTTCTTC.

This sequence joins TRBV29-1 and TRBJ1-5; the match to TRBD1 covers 7 bases. J gave up 2 bases and V 7 bases, and 5 bases lay outside the gene matches. This CDR3 is 13 amino acids long. Germline CDR1 SQVTM, CDR2 ANQGSEA. For the CDR3, the DNA is TGCAGCGCCATGACAGGGCGCAATCAGCCCCAGCATTTT. Residues: CSAMTGRNQPQHF.

The V call is TRBV6-5, the J call TRBJ1-2; D is unresolved. Per the germline V gene, CDR1 is MNHEY and CDR2 is SVGAGI. V gave up 0 bases and J gave up 0 bases, with 5 bases separating them. There are 14 residues in the CDR3. The chain's CDR3 is CASSYSTANYGYTF. The DNA for the CDR3 is TGTGCCAGCAGTTACTCAACAGCTAACTATGGCTACACCTTC.

J is TRBJ2-1 and V is TRBV7-2; TRBD2 aligns across 15 bases. This CDR3 has 15 amino acids. The ends lost 1 base at V and 11 bases at J; junction bases unmatched: 3. Germline V gene sequence: CDR1 SGHTA, CDR2 FQGNSA. The CDR3 here is CASSLDGLAGGKQFF. The CDR3 DNA is TGTGCCAGCAGCTTAGACGGACTAGCGGGGGGGAAGCAGTTCTTC.

CDR3 DNA sequence: TGCGCCAGCAGCCAAGATGGTCTGGGAGACTTAGGAGAAAAACTGTTTTTT. This sequence encodes CASSQDGLGDLGEKLFF. The chain is built from TRBV4-1 and TRBJ1-4; no clear D. Deletions cut 0 bases from V and 8 bases from J, with 19 bases between. Germline values: CDR1 MGHRA, CDR2 YSYEKL. The length of the CDR3 is 17 residues.

The chain links TRBV4-1 to TRBJ2-7; TRBD1 might be the D (5 bases). Germline V gene lookup returns CDR1 MGHRA and CDR2 YSYEKL. The CDR3 length is 14 residues. V was clipped by 0 bases and J by 4 bases, with 10 bases between them. CDR3 in amino acids: CASSQDSQGYEQYF. CDR3 DNA sequence: TGCGCCAGCAGCCAAGATTCGCAGGGTTACGAGCAGTACTTC.

This sequence joins TRBV28 and TRBJ1-1; D unclear. The length of the CDR3 is 11 residues. Deletions cut 6 bases from V and 1 base from J, with 3 bases between. Looked up from germline, CDR1 is MDHEN and CDR2 is SYDVKM. The CDR3 nucleotides read TGTGCCAGCAGCAAGAACACTGAAGCTTTCTTT. The encoded protein is CASSKNTEAFF.

V and J are TRBV18 and TRBJ1-1; D is uncertain. Trimming shortened V by 3 bases and J by 8 bases, and 13 bases separated the two germline ends. Germline V gene data show CDR1 as KGHSH and CDR2 as LQKENI. This CDR3 is 13 amino acids long. CDR3 loop: CASSPVAGGEAFF. CDR3 coding DNA: TGTGCCAGCTCACCTGTCGCTGGAGGGGAAGCTTTCTTT. Full variable domain (outside the CDR3, taken from reference TRBV18 and TRBJ1-1): NAGVMQNPRHLVRRRGQEARLRCSPMKGHSHVYWYRQLPEEGLKFMVYLQKENIIDESGMPKERFSAEFPKEGPSILRIQQVVRGDSAAYFCASSPVAGGEAFFGQGTRLTVV.

The genes are TRBV28 and TRBJ1-5, with D maybe TRBD1 (5 bases). The V and J ends lost 6 bases and 2 bases respectively, with 8 bases between them. The CDR3 extends over 13 amino acids. Germline V gene data show CDR1 as MDHEN and CDR2 as SYDVKM. CDR3: CASRGGGNQPQHF. The CDR3 nucleotides read TGTGCCAGCAGGGGAGGGGGCAATCAGCCCCAGCATTTT.